The clone carrying this T cell receptor beta chain occurred a few times. Its antigen is unknown. This record comes from a study of cytomegalovirus exposure and HLA in healthy donors. For the study at large: According to later analysis, the same platform produced the 120 validation and under 750 first-cohort repertoires. General study findings and limits: The study found most TCR sequences rare, yet found some public TCRs in many donors.

Using immunoSEQ multiplex PCR, the repertoire was profiled, and TCRdb retains in-frame clones only, with some absent. The sample gives 250,000 to 350,000 clones, roughly 87% of which show up once; roughly 0.88% is in the top ten. The CDR3 spans 13 residues. Germline V gene sequence: CDR1 SGHTA, CDR2 FQGNSA. V was clipped by 3 bases and J by 2 bases, with 8 bases between them. The receptor's source is a man aged 30 to 45 in good health and CMV-seronegative. The chain uses TRBV7-2 and TRBJ2-7, with D uncertain. Specimen: PBMCs. The CDR3 bases are TGTGCCAGCAGCTTTTGGGCCGCCTACGAGCAGTACTTC. This codes for CASSFWAAYEQYF. The variable domain in full, with the rest retrieved from reference TRBV7-2 and TRBJ2-7, is GAGVSQSPSNKVTEKGKDVELRCDPISGHTALYWYRQSLGQGLEFLIYFQGNSAPDKSGLPSDRFSAERTGGSVSTLTIQRTQQEDSAVYLCASSFWAAYEQYFGPGTRLTVT.